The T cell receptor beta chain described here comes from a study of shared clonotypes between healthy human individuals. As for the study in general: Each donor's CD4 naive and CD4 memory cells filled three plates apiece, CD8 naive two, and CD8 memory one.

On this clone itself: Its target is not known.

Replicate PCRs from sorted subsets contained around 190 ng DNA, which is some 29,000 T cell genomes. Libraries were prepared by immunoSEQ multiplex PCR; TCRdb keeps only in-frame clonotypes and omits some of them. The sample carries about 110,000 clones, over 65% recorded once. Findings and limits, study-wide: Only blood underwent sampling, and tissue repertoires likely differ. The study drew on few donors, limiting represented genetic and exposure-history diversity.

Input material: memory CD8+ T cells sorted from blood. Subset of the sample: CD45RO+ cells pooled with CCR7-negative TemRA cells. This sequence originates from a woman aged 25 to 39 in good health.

Here the CDR3 DNA reads TGTGCCTGGTCCCCTCAGTACGAGCAGTACTTC. Its translation is CAWSPQYEQYF. V is TRBV30 and J is TRBJ2-7; D not resolved. V lost 5 bases to trimming and J lost 4 bases, with 9 bases between them. Germline values: CDR1 GTSNPN, CDR2 SVGIG (reference sequence). The CDR3 sequence is 11 residues long.